These 12 T cell receptor beta chains originate from one sample sequenced in a study of blood T cell repertoires in COVID-19. Repertoires were generated with immunoSEQ multiplex PCR, while TCRdb's copy carries only in-frame clones and drops some. The table lists 50,000 to 70,000 clones, 90% of them singletons, with 14% in the top ten. Sample: peripheral blood. All receptors come from a human donor with active COVID-19. The donor label of this sample is uncertain.

The V and J genes are TRBV18 and TRBJ1-6, with TRBD1 identical over 9 bases. Germline CDR1 KGHSH, CDR2 LQKENI. The length of the CDR3 is 15 residues. After removal of 5 bases from V and 8 bases from J, the junction contained 7 bases not matched to a gene. Here the CDR3 DNA reads TGTGCCAGCTCAAATACCCGGGACAGGGATTCACCCCTCCACTTT. Protein: CASSNTRDRDSPLHF.

Details on this clone: One junction end disagrees with the germline gene, perhaps due to a read error. V is TRBV6-6 and J is TRBJ2-3; D is perhaps TRBD1 or TRBD2 (5 bases each). Germline V CDR1 and CDR2: MNHNY, SVGAGI (reference sequence). The CDR3 sequence is 15 residues long. CDR3 residues: CASSRGSEFTHTQYF. CDR3 DNA: TGTGCCAGCAGTCGGGGCAGTGAGTTCACACATACGCAGTATTTT.

This sequence joins TRBV5-4 and TRBJ2-1, with TRBD2 matching over 15 bases. Germline V lookup: CDR1 SGHNT, CDR2 YYREEE (reference sequence). The CDR3 spans 17 residues. The V gene end was trimmed by 4 bases and the J gene end by 9 bases; junction bases not matched to a gene: 11. CDR3 sequence (DNA): TGTGCCAGCAGCGAGGGGACTAGCGGGAGGTCTGTCGGTGAGCAGTTCTTC. Protein product: CASSEGTSGRSVGEQFF.

The CDR3 is CASSTDRAYNEQFF. CDR3 nucleotide sequence: TGTGCCAGCAGTACGGACAGGGCCTACAATGAGCAGTTCTTC. The chain has TRBV2 and TRBJ2-1; 8 bases agree with TRBD1. The CDR3 covers 14 residues. Germline loops: CDR1 SNHLY, CDR2 FYNNEI. V trimming: 5 bases; J trimming: 2 bases; junction bases outside the gene matches: 2.

This rearrangement joins TRBV19 to TRBJ2-1, with 8 bases that match TRBD1. V shed 2 bases and J 8 bases; nucleotides not matched to a gene: 5. Germline V CDR1 and CDR2: LNHDA, SQIVND (reference sequence). The CDR3 runs to 14 residues. The chain's CDR3 is CASSIWQGAYEQFF. The DNA of the CDR3 is TGTGCCAGTAGTATATGGCAGGGGGCCTATGAGCAGTTCTTC.

The chain combines TRBV27 with TRBJ2-7; 12 nucleotides line up with TRBD2. This CDR3 contains 15 residues. The V gene's germline CDR1 is MNHEY and CDR2 SMNVEV (reference sequence). V was pared by 4 bases and J by 12 bases, with 13 bases of the junction left unmatched. The CDR3 DNA reads TGTGCCAGCAGTTCCACCCTAGCGGGAGGGCCCCATAGGTACTTC. It is translated as CASSSTLAGGPHRYF.

The chain employs TRBV2 and TRBJ2-1, with 7 bases fitting TRBD2. The CDR3 sequence is 13 residues long. Germline V gene data show CDR1 as SNHLY and CDR2 as FYNNEI. V was pared by 7 bases and J by 9 bases, with 9 bases of the junction left unmatched. CDR3 sequence (DNA): TGTGCCAGCACGGTGAACAGCGGGGCTGAGCAGTTCTTC. Translating it yields CASTVNSGAEQFF. The variable domain in full, completed from reference TRBV2 and TRBJ2-1, reads EPEVTQTPSHQVTQMGQEVILRCVPISNHLYFYWYRQILGQKVEFLVSFYNNEISEKSEIFDDQFSVERPDGSNFTLKIRSTKLEDSAMYFCASTVNSGAEQFFGPGTRLTVL.

The chain recombines TRBV7-9 with TRBJ1-5, with D possibly TRBD1 on 5 matching bases. V was cut by 11 bases and J by 0 bases, with 14 bases left in between. Germline values: CDR1 SEHNR, CDR2 FQNEAQ (reference sequence). CDR3 length equals 14 residues. CDR3 coding DNA: TGTGCCGCGAGCCAGGGAGGTAGCAATCAGCCCCAGCATTTT. Amino acids: CAASQGGSNQPQHF.

This chain joins TRBV11-2 and TRBJ2-2; D is undetermined. The CDR3 has 15 amino acids. Germline V gives CDR1 SGHAT, CDR2 FQNNGV. With 1 base removed from V and 4 bases from J, the gap between germline ends came to 10 bases. CDR3 loop: CASSLGAGTTGELFF. Here the CDR3 DNA reads TGTGCCAGCAGCTTAGGGGCAGGAACCACCGGGGAGCTGTTTTTT.

The chain combines TRBV30 with TRBJ2-1; D perhaps matches TRBD1 (6 bases). The V end was cut by 2 bases, the J end by 8 bases, with 10 bases between. Germline CDR1 GTSNPN, CDR2 SVGIG (reference sequence). The CDR3 contains 12 residues. CDR3 residues: CAWSSQGHEQFF. CDR3 DNA: TGTGCCTGGAGTTCACAGGGCCATGAGCAGTTCTTC.

The chain carries TRBV11-2 and TRBJ2-1, with TRBD2 as a possible D gene (5 bases). The CDR3 consists of 17 residues. The germline V gene encodes CDR1 SGHAT and CDR2 FQNNGV. V was pared by 2 bases and J by 1 base, with 15 bases between. CDR3: CASSLILAWRSYNEQFF. DNA for the CDR3: TGTGCCAGCAGCTTAATTCTCGCGTGGAGGTCCTACAATGAGCAGTTCTTC.

The V gene is TRBV18, the J gene TRBJ1-5, with D possibly matching TRBD1 (6 bases). CDR1 is KGHSH and CDR2 is LQKENI in the germline V gene. The CDR3 covers 13 residues. With 4 bases removed from V and 6 bases from J, the gap between germline ends came to 10 bases. CDR3 DNA sequence: TGTGCCAGCTCACAGGGGGGGGGTCAGCCCCAGCATTTT. Translated: CASSQGGGQPQHF. Full variable domain (remainder filled in from reference TRBV18 and TRBJ1-5): NAGVMQNPRHLVRRRGQEARLRCSPMKGHSHVYWYRQLPEEGLKFMVYLQKENIIDESGMPKERFSAEFPKEGPSILRIQQVVRGDSAAYFCASSQGGGQPQHFGDGTRLSIL.